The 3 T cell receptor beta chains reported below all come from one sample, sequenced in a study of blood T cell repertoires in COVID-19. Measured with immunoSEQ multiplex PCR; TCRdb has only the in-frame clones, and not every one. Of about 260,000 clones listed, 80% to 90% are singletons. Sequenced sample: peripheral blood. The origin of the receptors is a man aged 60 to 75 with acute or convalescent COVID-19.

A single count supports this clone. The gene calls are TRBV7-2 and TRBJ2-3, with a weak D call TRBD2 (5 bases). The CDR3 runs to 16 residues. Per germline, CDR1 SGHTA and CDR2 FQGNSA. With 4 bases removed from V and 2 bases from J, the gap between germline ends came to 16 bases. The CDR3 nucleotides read TGTGCCAGCAGCTACCCTGGCCGGACTGTCACAGATACGCAGTATTTT. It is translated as CASSYPGRTVTDTQYF.

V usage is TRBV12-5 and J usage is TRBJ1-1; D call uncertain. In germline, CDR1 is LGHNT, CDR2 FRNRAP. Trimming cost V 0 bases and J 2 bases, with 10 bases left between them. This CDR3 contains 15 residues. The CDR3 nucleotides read TGTGCTAGTGGTTTGGTACAGACGGGAAACACTGAAGCTTTCTTT. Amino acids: CASGLVQTGNTEAFF.

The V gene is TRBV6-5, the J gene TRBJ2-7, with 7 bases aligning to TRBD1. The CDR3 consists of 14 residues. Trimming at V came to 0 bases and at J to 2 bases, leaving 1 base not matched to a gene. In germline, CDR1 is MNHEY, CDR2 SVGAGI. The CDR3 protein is CASSYSTGPYEQYF. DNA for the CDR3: TGTGCCAGCAGTTACTCGACAGGGCCCTACGAGCAGTACTTC.